The 24 T cell receptor beta chains below were found in one sample sequenced in a study of shared clonotypes between healthy human individuals. The table came from immunoSEQ multiplex PCR; TCRdb's copy has only in-frame clones and leaves some out. Of approximately 2.4 million clones in the sample, 95% were seen once. Sequenced sample: naive CD4+ T cells sorted from blood. As for subset: CD45RA+ positively selected. The receptors derive from a man aged 18 to 29 in good health.

CDR3: CASSSEGGPNQPQHF. The CDR3 nucleotides are TGTGCCAGCAGTTCCGAGGGGGGGCCCAATCAGCCCCAGCATTTT. J is TRBJ1-5 and V is TRBV6-5; perhaps TRBD1 as D (6 bases). Germline-derived CDR1 and CDR2 are MNHEY and SVGAGI. V was shortened by 4 bases and J by 3 bases, with 13 bases between the two germline ends. The CDR3 contains 15 residues.

The V and J genes are TRBV30 and TRBJ2-1, with TRBD1 as a possible D gene (5 bases). Germline CDR1 is GTSNPN and CDR2 is SVGIG (reference sequence). Trimming pared 1 base from V and 0 bases from J, leaving 13 bases between. CDR3 length equals 16 residues. The CDR3, as DNA: TGTGCCTGGAGTGCCTGGGGCCCGAGCTCCTACAATGAGCAGTTCTTC. Its translation is CAWSAWGPSSYNEQFF.

The chain links TRBV10-3 to TRBJ2-2; weak D call: TRBD2 (6 bases). Germline assignment: CDR1 ENHRY and CDR2 SYGVKD. There are 16 residues in the CDR3. The CDR3 coding sequence is TGTGTCGTCGGGAAAGGCGGAGGGTCAGGCACCGGGGAGCTGTTTTTT. Translated: CVVGKGGGSGTGELFF.

This clone was found once. The rearrangement uses TRBV18 and TRBJ2-7; no clear D gene. Germline lookup yields CDR1 KGHSH and CDR2 LQKENI. This CDR3 is 13 amino acids long. V lost 3 bases and J lost 6, with 12 bases in between. The CDR3 region is CASSPGTYIEQYF. CDR3 DNA sequence: TGTGCCAGCTCACCCGGAACTTATATCGAGCAGTACTTC. The full variable domain, its missing parts supplied by reference TRBV18 and TRBJ2-7, is NAGVMQNPRHLVRRRGQEARLRCSPMKGHSHVYWYRQLPEEGLKFMVYLQKENIIDESGMPKERFSAEFPKEGPSILRIQQVVRGDSAAYFCASSPGTYIEQYFGPGTRLTVT.

The chain combines TRBV6-5 with TRBJ1-1; 9 bases are a match to TRBD1. Germline V gene data show CDR1 as MNHEY and CDR2 as SVGAGI. V lost 6 bases, J lost 11 bases, and 4 bases stayed unmatched. The CDR3 has 11 amino acids. This chain's CDR3 is CASRGQGRAFF. The CDR3 DNA follows: TGTGCCAGCAGAGGACAGGGGAGGGCTTTCTTT.

The J gene is TRBJ2-1, the V gene TRBV5-1, with 8 bases lining up with TRBD2. With 3 bases clipped from V and 5 bases from J, the junction kept 13 bases outside the gene matches. The CDR3 is made up of 17 amino acids. Germline assignment: CDR1 SGHRS and CDR2 YFSETQ. The CDR3 coding sequence is TGCGCCAGCAGCTGGACGATAGCGGGAAGTGGAGACAATGAGCAGTTCTTC. It encodes CASSWTIAGSGDNEQFF.

The chain combines TRBV29-1 with TRBJ2-3; D unclear. The ends were cut back, 8 bases at V and 6 bases at J, with 12 bases in the middle. Germline V gives CDR1 SQVTM, CDR2 ANQGSEA. There are 11 residues in the CDR3. The CDR3 sequence: CSSALTDTQYF. In nucleotides, the CDR3 is TGCAGCTCGGCCCTTACGGATACGCAGTATTTT.

The rearrangement links TRBV6-5 to TRBJ1-1, with D perhaps matching TRBD1 (6 bases). The CDR3 loop spans 13 amino acids. Trimming stripped 4 bases from V and 8 bases from J, with 14 bases between. Germline V gene data show CDR1 as MNHEY and CDR2 as SVGAGI. The CDR3: CASSFPGTSEAFF. The CDR3 coding sequence is TGTGCCAGCAGTTTCCCCGGGACATCGGAAGCTTTCTTT.

This clone has a single count. The gene calls are TRBV18 and TRBJ1-4; D gene ambiguous. Germline CDR1 is KGHSH and CDR2 is LQKENI. Trimming left V 0 bases short and J 0 bases short, with 23 bases between. The CDR3 loop spans 21 amino acids. CDR3 bases: TGTGCCAGCTCACCACCGGTTTGGTCGACGGACGAAACCACAACTAATGAAAAACTGTTTTTT. This codes for CASSPPVWSTDETTTNEKLFF.

The chain couples TRBV6-1 to TRBJ1-1, with TRBD1 matching 8 bases. Germline V gene data show CDR1 as MNHNS and CDR2 as SASEGT. Trimming removed 4 bases from V and 1 base from J; junction bases left unmatched: 5. CDR3 length: 15 residues. The CDR3 is CASSADRASNTEAFF. In DNA form, the CDR3 reads TGTGCCAGCAGTGCGGACAGGGCGTCGAACACTGAAGCTTTCTTT.

The chain couples TRBV18 to TRBJ2-5; TRBD1 aligns across 7 bases. CDR3 length: 15 residues. The germline V gene has CDR1 KGHSH and CDR2 LQKENI. The ends lost 3 bases at V and 5 bases at J; junction bases unmatched: 9. CDR3 coding DNA: TGTGCCAGCTCACCCTGGAGAGGGGGCAGGGAGACCCAGTACTTC. The encoded protein is CASSPWRGGRETQYF.

The chain joins TRBV4-3 to TRBJ2-2; unclear D gene. The germline V gene has CDR1 LGHNA and CDR2 YSLEER. CDR3 size: 13 residues. V was clipped by 3 bases and J by 6 bases, with 8 bases between them. CDR3 residues: CASSHVGSGELFF. The CDR3, as DNA: TGCGCCAGCAGCCATGTGGGTTCCGGGGAGCTGTTTTTT.

The gene calls are TRBV27 and TRBJ2-2; TRBD2 agrees at 10 bases. This CDR3 has 16 amino acids. CDR1 and CDR2 (germline): MNHEY, SMNVEV (reference sequence). J gave up 6 bases and V 1 base, and 5 bases lay outside the gene matches. The DNA for the CDR3 is TGTGCCAGCAGTTTATTGCCTAGCGGGAGATCCGGGGAGCTGTTTTTT. Its translation is CASSLLPSGRSGELFF.

The chain has TRBV18 and TRBJ1-2; the D gene is possibly TRBD1 (5 bases). CDR1 and CDR2 (germline): KGHSH, LQKENI. The V gene lost 2 bases and the J gene lost 1 base, with 17 bases spanning the gap. The CDR3 covers 17 residues. The CDR3 loop is CASSPAPLGGGNYGYTF. The CDR3 nucleotides are TGTGCCAGCTCACCAGCCCCTCTTGGGGGGGGTAACTATGGCTACACCTTC.

The chain is built from TRBV29-1 and TRBJ1-3; no clear D. Germline values: CDR1 SQVTM, CDR2 ANQGSEA. Between the trimmed V and J ends, which lost 7 bases and 0 bases, there was a span of 10 bases. The CDR3 has 13 amino acids. CDR3 protein: CSASRSSGNTIYF. Here the CDR3 DNA reads TGCAGCGCCTCCAGAAGCTCTGGAAACACCATATATTTT.

The chain uses TRBV20-1 and TRBJ1-1; D is unresolved. V was shortened by 0 bases and J by 10 bases, with 9 bases between the two germline ends. CDR3 length: 11 residues. Per the germline V gene, CDR1 is DFQATT and CDR2 is SNEGSKA (reference sequence). CDR3 nucleotide sequence: TGCAGTGCTAGAGATTGGCCCGGAGCTTTCTTT. Its translation: CSARDWPGAFF.

Remarks on this clone: Other nucleotide sequences in the sample specify the same CDR3. The chain links TRBV6-1 to TRBJ1-5; 7 bases are shared with TRBD1. Germline V gene lookup returns CDR1 MNHNS and CDR2 SASEGT. J was trimmed by 6 bases and V by 1 base; bases with no gene match: 3. CDR3 length: 14 amino acids. The CDR3 bases are TGTGCCAGCAGTGAAGACAGGGGAAGTCAGCCCCAGCATTTT. Its protein product is CASSEDRGSQPQHF.

The V gene is TRBV7-2, the J gene TRBJ2-3, with D possibly being TRBD2 (5 bases). Germline V gene data show CDR1 as SGHTA and CDR2 as FQGNSA. This CDR3 contains 15 residues. V lost 5 bases to trimming and J lost 0 bases, with 12 bases between them. The CDR3 loop reads CASSMAGTSTDTQYF. CDR3 DNA sequence: TGTGCCAGCAGCATGGCGGGTACTAGCACAGATACGCAGTATTTT.

The CDR3 region is CASSQDLGKETQYF. CDR3 in DNA: TGCGCCAGCAGCCAAGATCTGGGAAAAGAGACCCAGTACTTC. The rearrangement uses TRBV4-3 and TRBJ2-5; no reliable D call. Germline-derived CDR1 and CDR2 are LGHNA and YSLEER. The CDR3 extends over 14 amino acids. The ends were cut back, 0 bases at V and 3 bases at J, with 8 bases in the middle.

Turning to this clone: The junction does not match germline at one end; this may be a read error. The gene calls are TRBV18 and TRBJ2-3, with a weak D call TRBD1 (5 bases). This CDR3 region has 14 residues. Germline V gene sequence: CDR1 KGHSH, CDR2 LQKENI. The CDR3, as DNA: TGCGCTGTTGACGGCCTATCAGGGTCAGATACGCAGTATTTT. Translation: CAVDGLSGSDTQYF.

The chain recombines TRBV5-1 with TRBJ2-7; tentatively, D is TRBD2 (6 bases). CDR3 length equals 17 residues. The germline V gene encodes CDR1 SGHRS and CDR2 YFSETQ. The V gene lost 3 bases and the J gene lost 4 bases, with 23 bases spanning the gap. This chain's CDR3 is CASSYLGEGVRGYEQYF. The CDR3 DNA is TGCGCCAGCAGCTACCTTGGGGAAGGGGTCCGGGGGTACGAGCAGTACTTC.

The table lists this clone with a count of one. This chain joins TRBV4-1 and TRBJ2-1; D gene uncertain. V gave up 0 bases and J gave up 0 bases, with 9 bases separating them. CDR1 is MGHRA and CDR2 is YSYEKL in the germline V gene. The CDR3 covers 16 residues. The CDR3 loop is CASSQEVVASYNEQFF. The CDR3 bases are TGCGCCAGCAGCCAAGAGGTAGTAGCCTCCTACAATGAGCAGTTCTTC.

The chain combines TRBV7-2 with TRBJ2-7; a possible D gene is TRBD1 (6 bases). The germline V gene has CDR1 SGHTA and CDR2 FQGNSA. CDR3 length equals 14 residues. V lost 5 bases and J 3 bases, leaving 14 bases between the germline ends. The CDR3, as DNA: TGTGCCAGCAGCGCTCGGACAGCTTACTACGAGCAGTACTTC. As protein: CASSARTAYYEQYF. The full variable domain, rest sourced from reference TRBV7-2 and TRBJ2-7, is GAGVSQSPSNKVTEKGKDVELRCDPISGHTALYWYRQSLGQGLEFLIYFQGNSAPDKSGLPSDRFSAERTGGSVSTLTIQRTQQEDSAVYLCASSARTAYYEQYFGPGTRLTVT.

The chain recombines TRBV7-9 with TRBJ2-1; 15 nucleotides line up with TRBD2. V gave up 4 bases and J gave up 0 bases; unmatched junction bases: 4. Per the germline V gene, CDR1 is SEHNR and CDR2 is FQNEAQ (reference sequence). The CDR3 contains 18 residues. The CDR3 region is CASSSGLAGGLSYNEQFF. CDR3 sequence (DNA): TGTGCCAGCAGCTCGGGACTAGCGGGGGGCCTCTCCTACAATGAGCAGTTCTTC. Supplemented by reference TRBV7-9 and TRBJ2-1, the full variable domain reads DTGVSQNPRHKITKRGQNVTFRCDPISEHNRLYWYRQTLGQGPEFLTYFQNEAQLEKSRLLSDRFSAERPKGSFSTLEIQRTEQGDSAMYLCASSSGLAGGLSYNEQFFGPGTRLTVL.